Detailed here is one TCR beta chain. In the original workflow: Amplification with reference gene primers provided the estimates of nucleated cell counts. TCRdb keeps only in-frame clones here, not all; method: immunoSEQ multiplex PCR. Clonal size and the V and J genes are those of that table, whereas D and trimming came from the DNA. The repertoire consists of approximately 10,000 clones, with about 85% occurring once and the leading ten covering roughly 5.6%. This specimen belongs to a study of blood T cell repertoires in COVID-19. Study-wide context: The United States, Italy and Spain were the sources of the acute and convalescent COVID-19 samples. The cDNA or gDNA used as material had been derived from T cells, B-cell-depleted T cells, or PBMCs.

Germline V lookup: CDR1 MNHNY, CDR2 SVGAGI (reference sequence). V lost 1 base to trimming and J lost 2 bases, with 10 bases between them. CDR3 size: 15 residues. The chain couples TRBV6-6 to TRBJ2-3, with D unclear. The receptor's source is a human donor in a cohort sampled during active COVID-19. Input material: peripheral blood. The CDR3 here is CASSYFEHLTDTQYF. As DNA, the CDR3 is TGTGCCAGCAGTTACTTTGAGCACCTCACAGATACGCAGTATTTT.